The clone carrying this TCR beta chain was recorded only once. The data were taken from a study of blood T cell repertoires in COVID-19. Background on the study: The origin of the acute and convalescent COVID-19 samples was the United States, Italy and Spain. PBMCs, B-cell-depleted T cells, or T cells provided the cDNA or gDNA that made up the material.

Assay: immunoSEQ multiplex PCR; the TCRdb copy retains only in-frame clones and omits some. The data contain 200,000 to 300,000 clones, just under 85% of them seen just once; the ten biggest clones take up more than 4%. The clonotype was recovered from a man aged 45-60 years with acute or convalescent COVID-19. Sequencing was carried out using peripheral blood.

CDR3 protein: CASSPTGGAETQYF. For the CDR3, the DNA is TGTGCCAGCAGTCCAACAGGGGGCGCAGAGACCCAGTACTTC. The chain has TRBV7-3 and TRBJ2-5, with 9 bases identical to TRBD1. Trimming cost V 6 bases and J 4 bases; bases outside gene matches: 6. This CDR3 comprises 14 residues. Germline CDR1 SGHTA, CDR2 FQGTGA. Full variable domain (outside the CDR3, taken from reference TRBV7-3 and TRBJ2-5): GAGVSQTPSNKVTEKGKYVELRCDPISGHTALYWYRQSLGQGPEFLIYFQGTGAADDSGLPNDRFFAVRPEGSVSTLKIQRTERGDSAVYLCASSPTGGAETQYFGPGTRLLVL.